Each of the 9 T cell receptor beta chains below was sequenced from the same sample in a study of early T cells in non-severe SARS-CoV-2 infection. TCRdb reprocessed the 5' RACE reads via MiXCR and lists one record per CDR3 protein. The sample consists of fewer than 55,000 distinct CDR3 sequences, under 7.5% of them appearing once. The sample consisted of whole blood. The receptors stem from an adult who was a healthcare worker with PCR-confirmed SARS-CoV-2 infection or an uninfected control (not recorded which).

This clonotype was seen repeatedly, ten times or more. The chain links TRBV7-9 to TRBJ1-6; 9 bases are a match to TRBD1. Looked up from germline, CDR1 is SEHNR and CDR2 is FQNEAQ (reference sequence). This CDR3 is built from 16 residues. V lost 1 base and J lost 9; bases outside the gene matches: 7. The CDR3: CASSLEGQGIGSPLHF. CDR3 nucleotides: TGTGCCAGCAGCTTAGAGGGACAGGGTATCGGTTCACCCCTCCACTTT.

The table lists this clonotype with many counts. The rearrangement joins TRBV21-1 to TRBJ2-3; the DNA was not used to check the table's D call, TRBD1. TRBV21-1 is shown as a pseudogene. The CDR3 loop spans 15 amino acids. CDR3 sequence (DNA): TGTGCCAGCAGCCCGGGACAGGGGGCTTGGCATACGCAGTATTTT. Encoded protein: CASSPGQGAWHTQYF.

The table lists this clonotype with a few counts. This chain connects TRBV11-2 to TRBJ2-5, with a tentative D call TRBD2 (5 bases). This CDR3 is 15 amino acids long. V dropped 4 bases and J dropped 7 bases, with 19 bases sitting between them. Germline CDR1 reads SGHAT; CDR2 reads FQNNGV. CDR3 residues: CASSYRRGPQWTQYF. The CDR3 DNA reads as TGTGCCAGCAGCTACCGTCGCGGGCCCCAGTGGACCCAGTACTTC.

This sequence joins TRBV10-3 and TRBJ2-3; D not certain. V lost 3 bases and J 6 bases, leaving 10 bases between the germline ends. This CDR3 contains 13 residues. Germline V lookup: CDR1 ENHRY, CDR2 SYGVKD. The CDR3 DNA is TGTGCCATCAGTGATATCAATCGGGATACGCAGTATTTT. Translated, it gives CAISDINRDTQYF.

This clonotype was observed a few times. This chain connects TRBV12-3 or TRBV12-4 to TRBJ2-1; possible D gene TRBD2, 6 bases. The V end lost 4 bases, the J end lost 4 bases, and 14 bases lay between the germline ends. The CDR3 spans 15 residues. CDR3 in DNA: TGTGCCAGCAGTTGGGGGGAAGCCCGATACAATGAGCAGTTCTTC. Its translation: CASSWGEARYNEQFF.

In its sample, this clonotype was seen many times. The chain is built from TRBV29-1 and TRBJ2-7; weak D call: TRBD2 (6 bases). V was shortened by 7 bases and J by 1 base, with 14 bases between the two germline ends. The length of the CDR3 is 13 residues. The germline CDR1 and CDR2 sequences are SQVTM and ANQGSEA. CDR3 region: CSAGGDQSYEQYF. DNA of the CDR3: TGCAGCGCCGGAGGGGATCAGTCCTACGAGCAGTACTTC.

A few counts support this clonotype. The genes are TRBV24-1 and TRBJ2-7, with D hard to call. The V gene lost 4 bases and the J gene lost 5 bases, with 26 bases spanning the gap. This CDR3 is 18 amino acids long. Germline-derived CDR1 and CDR2 are KGHDR and SFDVKD. The CDR3 sequence is CATSDPLPMVWTRDEQYF. CDR3 bases: TGTGCCACCAGTGACCCCCTCCCCATGGTATGGACCCGCGACGAGCAGTACTTC.

This clonotype was recorded at least ten times. This chain links TRBV19 with TRBJ2-1, with a possible D match to TRBD1 (6 bases). The CDR3 is 15 residues long. The V and J ends lost 5 bases and 4 bases respectively, with 15 bases between them. CDR1 is LNHDA, CDR2 SQIVND, per germline (reference sequence). The CDR3: CASSRQGLAYNEQFF. The CDR3 DNA reads as TGTGCCAGTAGTCGCCAGGGGTTAGCATACAATGAGCAGTTCTTC.

This clonotype occurred a few times. The chain uses TRBV15 and TRBJ1-5; D uncertain. Germline CDR1 is LNHNV and CDR2 is YYDKDF (reference sequence). Trimming shortened V by 3 bases and J by 6 bases, and 15 bases separated the two germline ends. The CDR3 spans 15 residues. CDR3 protein: CATSSTVGRSQPQHF. CDR3 in DNA: TGTGCCACCAGCAGTACGGTTGGCCGCTCTCAGCCCCAGCATTTT.